This T cell receptor (beta chain) was sequenced during a study of tumor-infiltrating lymphocytes in primary liver carcinoma. Study background: Regardless of tissue type, samples showed similar yields of roughly 3.5 to 8 million productive TCRbeta reads.

Production of TCR beta cDNA used around 460 ng total RNA together with a constant-region primer. Researchers made the TCR beta libraries by running three nested multiplex PCR rounds with slightly modified ARM-PCR. Investigators reported that the first two PCR rounds, at roughly 10 cycles each, used TRBV1-TRBV30 forward primers with a C-beta reverse primer. Via MiXCR, TCRdb re-called the multiplex PCR reads, giving one row per CDR3 protein. This table holds 110,000 or so distinct CDR3 sequences, approximately 82% found once. From roughly 21-30 mg of unsorted bulk tissue, DNA and RNA were co-extracted together. CDR3 length: 15 residues. In germline, CDR1 is SGHVS, CDR2 FQNEAQ.

The chain has TRBV7-8 and TRBJ2-1; D is possibly TRBD2 (5 bases). This receptor was obtained from a man aged 35 to 55 with primary liver carcinoma and hepatitis B virus infection. The sample taken for sequencing was liver tumor tissue from sampling region 3. The subset is: tumor region T3, left-lateral pole. Written as DNA, the CDR3 is TGTGTCAGTAGCCCTCGGACTGGCTCCTACAATGAGCAGTTCTTC. It specifies CVSSPRTGSYNEQFF.